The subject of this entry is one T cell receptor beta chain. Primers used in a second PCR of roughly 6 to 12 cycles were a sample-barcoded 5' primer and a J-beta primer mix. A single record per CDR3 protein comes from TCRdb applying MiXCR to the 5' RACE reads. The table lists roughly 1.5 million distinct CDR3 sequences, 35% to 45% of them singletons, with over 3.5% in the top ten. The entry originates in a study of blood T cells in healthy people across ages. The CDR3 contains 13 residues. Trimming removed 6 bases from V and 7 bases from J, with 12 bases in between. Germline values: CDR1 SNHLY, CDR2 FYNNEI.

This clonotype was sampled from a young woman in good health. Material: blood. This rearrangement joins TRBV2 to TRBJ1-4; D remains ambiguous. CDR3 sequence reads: CASRALAGEKLFF. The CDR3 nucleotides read TGTGCCAGCAGGGCCCTTGCCGGTGAAAAACTGTTTTTT.